Below, 7 T cell receptor beta chains from the same sample are listed, as sequenced in a study of human T cells and chemical hapten exposure. TCRdb re-derived calls from the RACE reads in MiXCR, one entry per CDR3 protein. The repertoire holds some 380,000 distinct CDR3 sequences, with about 4.4% as singletons. Time point meaning: patch test 1, 2 weeks after DPC sensitization. Documented treatment: therapeutic diphenylcyclopropenone sensitization with weekly scalp DPC. Specimen: whole blood, collected in connection with sensitization to the hapten diphenylcyclopropenone (DPC). These receptors came from a woman in her 50s with alopecia areata. Some clones in this sample may be carry-over from other donors' samples.

This clonotype was counted ten times or more. The V call is TRBV12-3 or TRBV12-4, the J call TRBJ2-1; 10 bases fit TRBD1. The CDR3 has 15 amino acids. J gave up 2 bases and V 5 bases, and 3 bases lay outside the gene matches. The CDR3 sequence is CASSAGQGTYNEQFF. The CDR3 coding sequence is TGTGCCAGCAGTGCGGGACAGGGGACCTACAATGAGCAGTTCTTC.

The chain has TRBV6-2 or TRBV6-3 and TRBJ2-7, with D maybe TRBD2 (5 bases). CDR1 MNHEY and CDR2 SVGEGT come from the germline V gene. The CDR3 totals 15 residues. Trimming cost V 0 bases and J 2 bases, with 11 bases left between them. Here the CDR3 reads CASSYSSGSTYEQYF. In DNA, the CDR3 is TGTGCCAGCAGTTACTCGTCGGGGAGTACCTACGAGCAGTACTTC.

This clonotype was recorded many times. The rearrangement links TRBV5-6 to TRBJ2-2, with 8 bases lining up with TRBD1. The CDR3 is 15 residues long. After removal of 3 bases from V and 5 bases from J, the junction contained 6 bases not matched to a gene. CDR1 is SGHDT and CDR2 is YYEEEE in the germline V gene. The CDR3 here is CASSSGTGWTGELFF. The CDR3, as DNA: TGTGCCAGCAGCTCGGGGACAGGATGGACCGGGGAGCTGTTTTTT. Looking up the rest from reference TRBV5-6 and TRBJ2-2 gives the full variable domain: DAGVTQSPTHLIKTRGQQVTLRCSPKSGHDTVSWYQQALGQGPQFIFQYYEEEERQRGNFPDRFSGHQFPNYSSELNVNALLLGDSALYLCASSSGTGWTGELFFGEGSRLTVL.

This clonotype showed up many times. DNA for the CDR3: TGTGCCAGCAGGCCCGGGAGCGGGGGTATCGATACGCAGTATTTT. It specifies CASRPGSGGIDTQYF. The V call is TRBV6-5, the J call TRBJ2-3; TRBD2 matches at 8 bases. The CDR3 loop spans 15 amino acids. Trimming took 6 bases from V and 6 from J; bases not matched to a gene: 11. Per the germline V gene, CDR1 is MNHEY and CDR2 is SVGAGI.

Concerning this clonotype itself: One end of the junction varies from germline; a read error may be responsible. The chain uses TRBV5-6 and TRBJ2-4; D might be TRBD2 (6 bases). This CDR3 region has 13 residues. The germline CDR1 and CDR2 sequences are SGHDT and YYEEEE. CDR3 in amino acids: CANSWDSGNIQYF. CDR3 DNA sequence: TGTGCCAACAGCTGGGACTCCGGAAACATTCAGTACTTC. The full variable domain, in which reference TRBV5-6 and TRBJ2-4 provide the parts outside the CDR3, is DAGVTQSPTHLIKTRGQQVTLRCSPKSGHDTVSWYQQALGQGPQFIFQYYEEEERQRGNFPDRFSGHQFPNYSSELNVNALLLGDSALYLCANSWDSGNIQYFGAGTRLSVL.

This clonotype was picked up many times. The chain joins TRBV6-5 to TRBJ1-3; 8 nucleotides agree with TRBD1. The CDR3 is 17 residues long. The V and J ends lost 4 bases and 0 bases, in that order; junction bases with no gene match: 8. Germline CDR1 MNHEY, CDR2 SVGAGI. The CDR3 protein is CASSSSGTGHSGNTIYF. In DNA, the CDR3 is TGTGCCAGCAGTTCATCCGGGACAGGTCACTCTGGAAACACCATATATTTT.

This chain connects TRBV3-1 to TRBJ1-2; weak D call: TRBD1 (5 bases). The CDR3 consists of 16 residues. In germline, CDR1 is LGHDT, CDR2 YNNKEL (reference sequence). V lost 3 bases and J 4 bases, leaving 18 bases between the germline ends. CDR3 region: CASSQAREGRVYGYTF. CDR3 coding DNA: TGTGCCAGCAGCCAGGCCAGGGAAGGGCGAGTCTATGGCTACACCTTC.